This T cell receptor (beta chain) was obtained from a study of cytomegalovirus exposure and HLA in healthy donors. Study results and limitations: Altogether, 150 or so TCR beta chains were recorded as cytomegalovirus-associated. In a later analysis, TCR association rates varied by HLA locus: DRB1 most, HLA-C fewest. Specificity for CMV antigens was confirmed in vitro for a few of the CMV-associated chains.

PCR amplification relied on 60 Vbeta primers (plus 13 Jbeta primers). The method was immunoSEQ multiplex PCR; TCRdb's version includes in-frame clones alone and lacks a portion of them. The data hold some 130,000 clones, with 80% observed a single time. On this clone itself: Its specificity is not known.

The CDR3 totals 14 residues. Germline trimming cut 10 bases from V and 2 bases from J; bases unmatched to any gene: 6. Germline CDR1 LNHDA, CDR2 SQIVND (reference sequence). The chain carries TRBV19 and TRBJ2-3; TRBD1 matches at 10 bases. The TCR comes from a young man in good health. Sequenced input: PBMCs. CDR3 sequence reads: CATRGQGTTDTQYF. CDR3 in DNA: TGTGCCACCCGGGGACAGGGGACCACAGATACGCAGTATTTT.